Listed below are T cell receptor beta chains from one sample, sequenced in a study of prognosis after radiotherapy for stage I lung cancer. TCRdb re-called the multiplex PCR reads through MiXCR, storing one row per CDR3 protein. The table shows about 26,000 distinct CDR3 sequences, with approximately 29% occurring only once. The sample in question was PBMCs, obtained before or after stereotactic body radiation therapy (not recorded which). These receptors all stem from a donor aged 50 or older with non-small cell lung cancer. CDR3s include the opening cysteine and the closing phenylalanine or tryptophan. Each record gives: D gene, clone size, J gene, V gene, CDR3 DNA, CDR3 protein. A D gene is named only where the DNA matches it firmly. Expanded clones get a size class; other rows say once, few or many, or leave the size out.

D: NA
size: NA
J: TRBJ1-2
V: TRBV24-1
DNA: TGTGCCACCAGTGATTGCCTCCATGGCTACACCTTC
CDR3: CATSDCLHGYTF

D: TRBD2
size: many
J: TRBJ2-3
V: TRBV11-2
DNA: TGTGCCAGCAGCTCCGTTAGCGGGAGGAGCACAGATACGCAGTATTTT
CDR3: CASSSVSGRSTDTQYF

D: NA
size: few
J: TRBJ2-3
V: TRBV15
DNA: TGTGCCACCAGCAGAGGGCCGGGGTCTGGCACAGATACGCAGTATTTT
CDR3: CATSRGPGSGTDTQYF

D: NA
size: many
J: TRBJ1-1
V: TRBV6-1
DNA: TGTGCCAGCAGGACGGGGGGGAACACTGAAGCTTTCTTT
CDR3: CASRTGGNTEAFF

D: TRBD1
size: many
J: TRBJ2-7
V: TRBV5-1
DNA: TGCGCCAGCAGCTCGACAGGGGCAGACTACGAGCAGTACTTC
CDR3: CASSSTGADYEQYF

D: NA
size: many
J: TRBJ2-5
V: TRBV5-1
DNA: TGCGCCAGCAGCTTGGGACCGCAAGAGACCCAGTACTTC
CDR3: CASSLGPQETQYF

D: TRBD1
size: many
J: TRBJ1-2
V: TRBV10-3
DNA: TGTGCCATCAGTGAGTCGACAGGGGAGGGCTATGGCTACACCTTC
CDR3: CAISESTGEGYGYTF

D: NA
size: NA
J: TRBJ1-5
V: TRBV6-1
DNA: TGTGCCAGCAGTGAGCTGAGGGCGAGGGGCAATCAGCCCCATCATTTT
CDR3: CASSELRARGNQPHHF

D: TRBD1
size: many
J: TRBJ1-2
V: TRBV6-5
DNA: TGTGCCAGCAGTTACCTCGAGACAGGGAACTATGGCTACACCTTC
CDR3: CASSYLETGNYGYTF

D: TRBD1
size: many
J: TRBJ1-1
V: TRBV24-1
DNA: TGTGCCACCAGTGACCCAGGACAGGGCGGGACTGAAGCTTTCTTT
CDR3: CATSDPGQGGTEAFF

D: TRBD2
size: large
J: TRBJ2-7
V: TRBV6-1
DNA: TGTGCCAGCAAGGGGCGGGAGGGCGCCTACGAGCAGTACTTC
CDR3: CASKGREGAYEQYF

D: TRBD2
size: NA
J: TRBJ2-1
V: TRBV11-3
DNA: TGTGCCAGCAGCTCAAGCGGGGGCAATGAGCAGTTCTTC
CDR3: CASSSSGGNEQFF

D: NA
size: NA
J: TRBJ2-7
V: TRBV5-1
DNA: TGCGCCAGCAGCCAGAGCTCGTCAGGTCCCCTCCACGAGCAGTACTTC
CDR3: CASSQSSSGPLHEQYF

D: NA
size: many
J: TRBJ2-1
V: TRBV7-3
DNA: TGTGCCAGCAGCCGGGGGGGGACAGCGCTCAATGAGCAGTTCTTC
CDR3: CASSRGGTALNEQFF

D: TRBD1
size: many
J: TRBJ2-7
V: TRBV3-1
DNA: TGTGCCAGCAGCCAAGAAGCGGGCAGGGGGCGGTACGAGCAGTACTTC
CDR3: CASSQEAGRGRYEQYF